This T cell receptor beta chain was recovered during a study of blood T cell repertoires in COVID-19. Across the study: Nucleic acid was either cDNA or gDNA, and it came from T cells, B-cell-depleted T cells, or PBMCs.

The method was immunoSEQ multiplex PCR; TCRdb's version includes in-frame clones alone and lacks a portion of them. This sample has approximately 82,000 clones, with 75% to 85% found just once. Per the germline V gene, CDR1 is MRHNA and CDR2 is SNTAGT. V dropped 5 bases and J dropped 1; count of bases not matched to a gene: 7. The CDR3 loop spans 15 amino acids. This receptor was taken from a human donor in a cohort sampled during active COVID-19. Material for sequencing was peripheral blood. The chain links TRBV6-4 to TRBJ1-1; 7 positions match TRBD1. CDR3 coding DNA: TGTGCCAGCAGTTTAACAGGGGCAAGGAACACTGAAGCTTTCTTT. Translating it yields CASSLTGARNTEAFF.